This is a list of T cell receptor beta chains from one sample in a study of Graves' ophthalmopathy and Graves' hyperthyroidism. One entry per CDR3 protein results from TCRdb running MiXCR on the multiplex PCR reads. Counted here are 400,000 to 450,000 distinct CDR3 sequences, around a fifth occurring once; the ten biggest clones make up 3%. The source material was peripheral blood. These receptors came from a woman aged 18-29 years with stable Graves' hyperthyroidism. The CDR3 runs from the conserved cysteine through the conserved F or W. The D gene is left open where the match is weak. Only part of the rows carry a size: once, few, many, or a class if the clone is expanded.

>.|TRBJ1-2|TRBV6-1|TRBD1
TGTGCCAGCAGTGAAGGGACAGGGGGCTATGGCTACACCTTC
CASSEGTGGYGYTF
>many|TRBJ2-5|TRBV18|.
TGTGCCAGCTCACGGACGCAAACTTCGGAGACCCAGTACTTC
CASSRTQTSETQYF
>many|TRBJ2-1|TRBV6-2/TRBV6-3|.
TGTGCCAGCAGTTACCCCCCAATGTCCTACAATGAGCAGTTCTTC
CASSYPPMSYNEQFF
>many|TRBJ2-2|TRBV20-1|TRBD1
TGCAGTGCAAAGCGACAGGGAACCGGGGAGCTGTTTTTT
CSAKRQGTGELFF
>many|TRBJ1-3|TRBV7-2|.
TGTGCCAGCAGCGTGGGACGGTACTCTGGAAACACCATATATTTT
CASSVGRYSGNTIYF
>.|TRBJ2-4|TRBV24-1|TRBD1
TGTGCCACCAGTGACCGGACAGGGCCCCTCATTCAGTACTTC
CATSDRTGPLIQYF
>many|TRBJ1-2|TRBV12-3/TRBV12-4|.
TGTGCCAGCAGGCTGGACAGCTACTATGGCTACACCTTC
CASRLDSYYGYTF
>.|TRBJ2-7|TRBV2|.
TGTGCCAGCCTGACGCAGGTTTACGAGCAGTACTTC
CASLTQVYEQYF
>many|TRBJ2-2|TRBV20-1|.
TGCAGTGCTAGAGATCGTCGGCGTAAGAACACCGGGGAGCTGTTTTTT
CSARDRRRKNTGELFF
>many|TRBJ1-1|TRBV9|TRBD1
TGTGCCAGCAGCGCACAACGACAGGGGCCTTTGAACACTGAAGCTTTCTTT
CASSAQRQGPLNTEAFF
>many|TRBJ1-5|TRBV19|.
TGTGCCAGTAGTATAGCACATTCATGGGCGAATCAGCCCCAGCATTTT
CASSIAHSWANQPQHF
>many|TRBJ2-7|TRBV6-1|TRBD2
TGTGCCAGCAGTGAAGTCAGGCGGGACTACTCCTACGAGCAGTACTTC
CASSEVRRDYSYEQYF
>.|TRBJ1-6|TRBV28|.
TGTGCCAGCAGTTTGGGCCTTGCCAGCTACAGGAACTCACCCCTCCACTTT
CASSLGLASYRNSPLHF
>many|TRBJ1-1|TRBV7-3|.
TGTGCCAGCAGCTTAGTGTATGGCCCCCGGACTGAAGCTTTCTTT
CASSLVYGPRTEAFF
>many|TRBJ2-5|TRBV6-1|TRBD2
TGTGCCAGCAGTAGCGGCGGGAGAGGAGAGACCCAGTACTTC
CASSSGGRGETQYF
>many|TRBJ2-2|TRBV12-3/TRBV12-4|TRBD1
TGTGCCAGCAGTGGGGACAGGAACACCGGGGAGCTGTTTTTT
CASSGDRNTGELFF
>medium-sized|TRBJ1-2|TRBV12-3/TRBV12-4|TRBD1
TGTGCCAGCAGTTCGTCCTCCGCGGGACAGGGGTATGGCTACACCTTC
CASSSSSAGQGYGYTF
>many|TRBJ2-7|TRBV6-2/TRBV6-3|.
TGTGCCAGCAGTAGGACAGACTACGAGCAGTACTTC
CASSRTDYEQYF
>many|TRBJ1-1|TRBV10-3|TRBD1
TGTGCCATACGACAGGGAGTCGGCACTGAAGCTTTCTTT
CAIRQGVGTEAFF
>once|TRBJ1-2|TRBV6-5|TRBD1
TGTGCCAGCAGTTACTCAATGACAGGGAACGGCTACACCTTC
CASSYSMTGNGYTF
>many|TRBJ1-2|TRBV7-2|.
TGTGCCAGCAGCTTGCACAGTCCCTATGGCTACACCTTC
CASSLHSPYGYTF
>many|TRBJ2-5|TRBV29-1|.
TGCAGCGTTGAAGTCAGGGTAGAGACCCAGTACTTC
CSVEVRVETQYF
>many|TRBJ1-5|TRBV9|.
TGTGCCAGCTGGGGCCTGGCCAGGAATCAGCCCCAGCATTTT
CASWGLARNQPQHF
>few|TRBJ2-7|TRBV6-1|TRBD1
TGTGCCAGCAGGAGGATTCCGGGACAGGGGTCGAGCGAGCAGTACTTC
CASRRIPGQGSSEQYF
>many|TRBJ2-7|TRBV6-2/TRBV6-3|.
TGTGCCAGCAGTTACCTGCAGTCAGGCGAGGTAATCCCCTACGAGCAGTACTTC
CASSYLQSGEVIPYEQYF
>many|TRBJ2-5|TRBV6-5|TRBD2
TGTGCCAGCAGTTACCCCAGCGGGAAGACCCAGTACTTC
CASSYPSGKTQYF
>many|TRBJ2-6|TRBV19|.
TGTGCCAGTAGTATCCTGAGGGCTGGGGCCAACGTCCTGACTTTC
CASSILRAGANVLTF
>many|TRBJ1-2|TRBV20-1|.
TGCAGTGCTAGCTCAGGGGAAGTAAGCTATGGCTACACCTTC
CSASSGEVSYGYTF
>many|TRBJ1-1|TRBV30|.
TGTGCCTGGAGTGTACGGGGGAACACTGAAGCTTTCTTT
CAWSVRGNTEAFF
>many|TRBJ1-5|TRBV29-1|.
TGCAGCGTTGAAAGAGAAAGGGACGGAAATCAGCCCCAGCATTTT
CSVERERDGNQPQHF
>many|TRBJ2-7|TRBV11-2|.
TGTGCCAGCAGCTTAGGAGCGGGACAGTTTTACGAGCAGTACTTC
CASSLGAGQFYEQYF
>many|TRBJ1-5|TRBV30|.
TGTGCCTGGAGTCCCCCAGGGAATCAGCCCCAGCATTTT
CAWSPPGNQPQHF
>many|TRBJ1-5|TRBV6-5|.
TGTGCCAGCAGTTACTCGGGTGTTAGGAATCAGCCCCAGCATTTT
CASSYSGVRNQPQHF
>many|TRBJ2-3|TRBV2|TRBD2
TGTGCCAGCAGAGAGGGACTAGCGACGCTAGATACGCAGTATTTT
CASREGLATLDTQYF
>many|TRBJ2-5|TRBV9|TRBD2
TGTGCCAGCAGCGTATCCGAGGGGAGGGGGACCCAGTACTTC
CASSVSEGRGTQYF
>.|TRBJ1-1|TRBV2|.
TGTGCCAGCAGTGAGCGACTCTTGGACAACACTGAAGCTTTCTTT
CASSERLLDNTEAFF
>many|TRBJ1-2|TRBV7-8|.
TGTGCCAGCAGCCCCGGCAGGAACTATGGCTACACCTTC
CASSPGRNYGYTF
>.|TRBJ2-7|TRBV7-8|TRBD1
TGTGCCAGCAGCTCGCCCCCGGACAGGGCGTACGAGCAGTACTTC
CASSSPPDRAYEQYF